Listed here is a single TCR beta chain. Antigen: not known. Assay: immunoSEQ multiplex PCR; the TCRdb copy retains only in-frame clones and omits some. The sample holds approximately 120,000 clones, approximately 91% seen once. Trimming cost V 5 bases and J 11 bases, with 10 bases left between them. The CDR3 contains 11 residues. This entry belongs to a study of T cell responses to AZD1222 COVID-19 vaccine. Whole-study findings and limits: Spike-wide vaccine-associated CD4 TCRs dominated at 160-218 and 743-854.

Sequenced here: peripheral blood, sampled on day 0 of AZD1222 vaccination. V usage is TRBV12-3 or TRBV12-4 and J usage is TRBJ1-5; D is perhaps TRBD1 (6 bases). This TCR derives from an adult in good health. CDR3 bases: TGTGCCAGCAGTCTAGGGGGAGCCCAGCATTTT. Translation gives CASSLGGAQHF.